This T cell receptor beta chain is from a study of T cells in Graves' hyperthyroidism and ophthalmopathy. In its sample, this clonotype was seen many times. There were TCR beta CDR3 regions amplified from RNA transcripts. In the first-round RT-PCR of the TCR CDR3, the HTBI primer set was used. TCRdb processed the multiplex PCR reads anew with MiXCR; each CDR3 protein has one entry. The table has almost 350,000 distinct CDR3 sequences, 15% to 20% seen once; the top ten hold less than 20%. The V end lost 5 bases, the J end lost 5 bases, and 19 bases lay between the germline ends. The germline CDR1 and CDR2 sequences are MNHNS and SASEGT. The CDR3 extends over 17 amino acids.

Sequences were obtained from blood. The sequence was collected from a woman aged 35 to 49 with Graves' ophthalmopathy. This rearrangement joins TRBV6-1 to TRBJ1-6; a possible D gene is TRBD1 (5 bases). The DNA of the CDR3 is TGTGCCAGCAGTCCCCTCCCAGGGCCGGGGGATAATTCACCCCTCCACTTT. This translates into CASSPLPGPGDNSPLHF.